The TCR beta chain under discussion was sequenced for a study of cytomegalovirus exposure and HLA in healthy donors. Study conclusions and caveats: Later genetic work tied a missense DCLRE1C variant to beta-chain V and J trimming.

On this clone: Its antigen is still unknown.

Germline V gives CDR1 SGHVS, CDR2 FQNEAQ. The CDR3 runs 13 residues. The V gene end was trimmed by 6 bases and the J gene end by 2 bases; junction bases not matched to a gene: 1. With 60 Vbeta and 13 Jbeta primers, the PCR was carried out. Generated by immunoSEQ multiplex PCR, the TCRdb table keeps only in-frame clones and is missing some. The table includes some 190,000 clones, roughly 79% detected once. The sequenced sample consisted of PBMCs. This sequence joins TRBV7-8 and TRBJ1-3; 7 positions match TRBD1. The receptor's source is a woman aged 18-29 years in good health and CMV-seronegative. The CDR3 DNA is TGTGCCAGCAGACAGGGGACTGGAAACACCATATATTTT. Protein: CASRQGTGNTIYF. Drawing the rest from reference TRBV7-8 and TRBJ1-3, the complete variable domain is GAGVSQSPRYKVAKRGQDVALRCDPISGHVSLFWYQQALGQGPEFLTYFQNEAQLDKSGLPSDRFFAERPEGSVSTLKIQRTQQEDSAVYLCASRQGTGNTIYFGEGSWLTVV.